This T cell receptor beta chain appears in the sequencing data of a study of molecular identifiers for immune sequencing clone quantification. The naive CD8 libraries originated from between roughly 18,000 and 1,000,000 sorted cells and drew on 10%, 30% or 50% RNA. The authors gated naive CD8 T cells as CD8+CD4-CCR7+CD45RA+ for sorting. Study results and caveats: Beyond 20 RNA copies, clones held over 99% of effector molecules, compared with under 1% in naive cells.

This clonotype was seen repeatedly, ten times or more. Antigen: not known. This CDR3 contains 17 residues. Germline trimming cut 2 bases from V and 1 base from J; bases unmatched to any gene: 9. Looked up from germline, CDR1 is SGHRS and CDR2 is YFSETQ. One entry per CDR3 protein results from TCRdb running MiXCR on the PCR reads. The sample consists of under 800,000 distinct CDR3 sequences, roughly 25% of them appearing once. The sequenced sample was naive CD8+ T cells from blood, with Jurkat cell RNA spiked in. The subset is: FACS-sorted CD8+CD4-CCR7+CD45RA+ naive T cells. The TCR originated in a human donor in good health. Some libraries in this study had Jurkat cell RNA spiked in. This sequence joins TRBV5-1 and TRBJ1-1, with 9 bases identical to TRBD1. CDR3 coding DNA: TGCGCCAGCAGCTTCCCCGAGACAGGGGGGAGGAACACTGAAGCTTTCTTT. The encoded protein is CASSFPETGGRNTEAFF. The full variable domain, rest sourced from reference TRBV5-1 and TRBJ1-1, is KAGVTQTPRYLIKTRGQQVTLSCSPISGHRSVSWYQQTPGQGLQFLFEYFSETQRNKGNFPGRFSGRQFSNSRSEMNVSTLELGDSALYLCASSFPETGGRNTEAFFGQGTRLTVV.